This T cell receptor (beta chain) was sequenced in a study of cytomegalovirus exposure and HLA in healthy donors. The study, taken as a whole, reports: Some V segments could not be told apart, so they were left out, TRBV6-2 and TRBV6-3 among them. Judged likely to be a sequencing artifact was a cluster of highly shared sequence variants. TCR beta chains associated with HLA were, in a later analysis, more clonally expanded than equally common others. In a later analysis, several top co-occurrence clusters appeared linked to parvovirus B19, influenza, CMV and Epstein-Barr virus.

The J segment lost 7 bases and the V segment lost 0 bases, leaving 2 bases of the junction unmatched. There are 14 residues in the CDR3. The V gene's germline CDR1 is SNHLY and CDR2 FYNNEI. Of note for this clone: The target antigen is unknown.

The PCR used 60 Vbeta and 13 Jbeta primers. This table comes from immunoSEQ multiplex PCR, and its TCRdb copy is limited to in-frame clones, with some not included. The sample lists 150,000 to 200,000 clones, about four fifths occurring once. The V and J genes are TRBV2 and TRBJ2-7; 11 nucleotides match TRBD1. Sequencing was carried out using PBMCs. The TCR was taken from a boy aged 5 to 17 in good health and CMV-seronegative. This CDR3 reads CASSEAGTGGEQYF. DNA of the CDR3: TGTGCCAGCAGTGAAGCAGGGACAGGGGGGGAGCAGTACTTC. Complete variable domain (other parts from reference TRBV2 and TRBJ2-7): EPEVTQTPSHQVTQMGQEVILRCVPISNHLYFYWYRQILGQKVEFLVSFYNNEISEKSEIFDDQFSVERPDGSNFTLKIRSTKLEDSAMYFCASSEAGTGGEQYFGPGTRLTVT.